Each of the 2 T cell receptor beta chains below was sequenced from the same sample in a study of T cell repertoires in cytomegalovirus infection. One entry per CDR3 protein, called by TCRdb with MiXCR from the reads. The sample carries fewer than 550,000 distinct CDR3 sequences, about 17% recorded once. The sample taken for sequencing was CD8+ T cells from PBMCs. The receptors stem from a human donor in good health (CMV status not recorded). Some clones in this sample may be carry-over from other donors' samples.

This clonotype was detected many times. The chain uses TRBV12-3 or TRBV12-4 and TRBJ1-2; D not resolved. The ends were cut back, 1 base at V and 8 bases at J, with 11 bases in the middle. This CDR3 has 13 residues. In DNA, the CDR3 is TGTGCCAGCAGTTTAGGCAGAGTGAGCGGCTACACCTTC. Translated: CASSLGRVSGYTF.

The chain joins TRBV27 to TRBJ2-2; D uncertain. The CDR3 contains 13 residues. In germline, CDR1 is MNHEY, CDR2 SMNVEV (reference sequence). Trimming stripped 2 bases from V and 4 bases from J, with 5 bases between. The CDR3 bases are TGTGCCAGCAGTTTAAAGATCACCGGGGAGCTGTTTTTT. As protein: CASSLKITGELFF.